This TCR beta chain was observed in a study of blood T cell repertoires in COVID-19. Only a few counts were recorded for this clone. Sequencing used immunoSEQ multiplex PCR; TCRdb keeps in-frame clones, though not all of them. The sample has over 60,000 clones, approximately 80% seen once. The receptor was isolated from an elderly woman with acute or convalescent COVID-19. The sample consisted of peripheral blood.

CDR3 sequence reads: CASSSNRDSATDTQYF. CDR3 coding DNA: TGTGCCAGCAGCTCCAACCGGGACTCGGCCACAGATACGCAGTATTTT. The chain has TRBV7-8 and TRBJ2-3; D is possibly TRBD2 (6 bases). V shed 4 bases and J shed 2 bases, with 16 bases lying between them. Germline CDR1 SGHVS, CDR2 FQNEAQ. This CDR3 spans 16 amino acids. The full variable domain, completed using reference TRBV7-8 and TRBJ2-3, is GAGVSQSPRYKVAKRGQDVALRCDPISGHVSLFWYQQALGQGPEFLTYFQNEAQLDKSGLPSDRFFAERPEGSVSTLKIQRTQQEDSAVYLCASSSNRDSATDTQYFGPGTRLTVL.